Below are 15 T cell receptor beta chains sequenced from a single sample in a study of control samples from healthy donors and cancer patients. Produced via immunoSEQ multiplex PCR; TCRdb's table is partial and in-frame only. Of more than 75,000 clones listed, roughly 84% are singletons. Specimen: PBMCs. The source of these receptors is a man between 65 and 79 years old with lung cancer.

This clone appeared a few times. The chain joins TRBV18 to TRBJ2-7, with D possibly being TRBD2 (7 bases). Trimming pared 0 bases from V and 4 bases from J, leaving 16 bases between. Germline-derived CDR1 and CDR2 are KGHSH and LQKENI. The CDR3 sequence is 16 residues long. The CDR3 protein is CASSPPGGGRSYEQYF. CDR3 nucleotides: TGTGCCAGCTCACCACCTGGCGGGGGCCGCTCATACGAGCAGTACTTC.

The chain is built from TRBV6-5 and TRBJ1-4, with 9 nucleotides matching TRBD1. The germline CDR1 and CDR2 sequences are MNHEY and SVGAGI. CDR3 length: 14 amino acids. The V gene end was trimmed by 8 bases and the J gene end by 7 bases; junction bases not matched to a gene: 8. CDR3 in DNA: TGTGCCAGCGTCCCGGGACAGGGAGGTGAAAAACTGTTTTTT. Protein product: CASVPGQGGEKLFF.

This clone was recorded once. V and J are TRBV7-9 and TRBJ2-5; D possibly uses TRBD1 or TRBD2 (6 bases each). CDR1 is SEHNR, CDR2 FQNEAQ, per germline (reference sequence). V lost 5 bases to trimming and J lost 5 bases, with 21 bases between them. The CDR3 sequence is 16 residues long. This CDR3 is CASSQRGVRGEETQYF. Here the CDR3 DNA reads TGTGCCAGCAGCCAAAGGGGGGTGCGGGGAGAGGAGACCCAGTACTTC.

The chain recombines TRBV7-9 with TRBJ2-3; 10 bases fit TRBD1. The V gene end was trimmed by 1 base and the J gene end by 5 bases; junction bases not matched to a gene: 6. This CDR3 is 16 amino acids long. CDR1 and CDR2 from the germline V gene are SEHNR and FQNEAQ (reference sequence). The CDR3 reads CASSLVGTGALDTQYF. CDR3 coding DNA: TGTGCCAGCAGCTTAGTCGGGACAGGGGCGTTAGATACGCAGTATTTT.

In this sample, this clone turned up once. The V call is TRBV15, the J call TRBJ2-1; 9 nucleotides agree with TRBD2. Unmatched junction bases numbered 8, after V lost 8 bases and J lost 6 bases. Germline V gene sequence: CDR1 LNHNV, CDR2 YYDKDF (reference sequence). This CDR3 is built from 14 residues. The CDR3 DNA reads TGTGCCACCTTTCAGCGGGGGGTCGCCAATGAGCAGTTCTTC. Its translation is CATFQRGVANEQFF. The full variable domain, its missing parts supplied by reference TRBV15 and TRBJ2-1, is DAMVIQNPRYQVTQFGKPVTLSCSQTLNHNVMYWYQQKSSQAPKLLFHYYDKDFNNEADTPDNFQSRRPNTSFCFLDIRSPGLGDTAMYLCATFQRGVANEQFFGPGTRLTVL.

The V call is TRBV7-6, the J call TRBJ1-3; D unresolved. Germline V CDR1 and CDR2: SGHVS, FNYEAQ. V was shortened by 1 base and J by 0 bases, with 10 bases between the two germline ends. This CDR3 has 16 residues. Written as DNA, the CDR3 is TGTGCCAGCAGCTTAGTCCAAGCCGGCTCTGGAAACACCATATATTTT. It is translated as CASSLVQAGSGNTIYF.

The gene calls are TRBV9 and TRBJ1-2; tentatively, D is TRBD1 (5 bases). CDR1 is SGDLS and CDR2 is YYNGEE in the germline V gene. The germline V and J ends were trimmed by 0 bases and 8 bases, with 14 bases remaining between them. CDR3 length: 14 residues. DNA of the CDR3: TGTGCCAGCAGCGTAGCTCTTGGCTGGGGCGGCTACACCTTC. Residues: CASSVALGWGGYTF.

V usage is TRBV6-1 and J usage is TRBJ2-6; D gene ambiguous. The CDR3 is 13 residues long. CDR1 is MNHNS, CDR2 SASEGT, per germline. V dropped 3 bases and J dropped 5 bases, with 5 bases sitting between them. The CDR3, as DNA: TGTGCCAGCAGTGAGCTGAGGGCCAACGTCCTGACTTTC. Amino acids: CASSELRANVLTF.

The table lists this clone with a count of one. The genes are TRBV5-1 and TRBJ1-1, with a weak D call TRBD1 (5 bases). The length of the CDR3 is 15 residues. V was cut by 3 bases and J by 2 bases, with 14 bases left in between. Germline V gene data show CDR1 as SGHRS and CDR2 as YFSETQ. Here the CDR3 reads CASSSGGGANTEAFF. The CDR3 DNA reads TGCGCCAGCAGCTCGGGAGGTGGGGCTAACACTGAAGCTTTCTTT. The full variable domain, in which reference TRBV5-1 and TRBJ1-1 provide the parts outside the CDR3, is KAGVTQTPRYLIKTRGQQVTLSCSPISGHRSVSWYQQTPGQGLQFLFEYFSETQRNKGNFPGRFSGRQFSNSRSEMNVSTLELGDSALYLCASSSGGGANTEAFFGQGTRLTVV.

The DNA of the CDR3 is TGTGCCACCAGCAGGGACGGGACAGCTAACTATGGCTACACCTTC. Amino acids: CATSRDGTANYGYTF. V gene TRBV15 combines with J gene TRBJ1-2, with TRBD1 matching over 7 bases. CDR3 size: 15 residues. V lost 3 bases to trimming and J lost 0 bases; unmatched junction nucleotides: 4. Germline V lookup: CDR1 LNHNV, CDR2 YYDKDF (reference sequence).

This clone was found a few times. Other DNA sequences of this sample code for an identical CDR3. The rearrangement uses TRBV6-5 and TRBJ1-3; no reliable D call. The CDR3 has 15 amino acids. The ends were cut back, 6 bases at V and 0 bases at J, with 12 bases in the middle. Germline loops: CDR1 MNHEY, CDR2 SVGAGI. DNA of the CDR3: TGTGCCAGCAGCCCCATAGCGGGCTCTGGAAACACCATATATTTT. Protein product: CASSPIAGSGNTIYF.

This chain joins TRBV5-4 and TRBJ2-3, with D uncertain. CDR3 length: 14 residues. V lost 0 bases, J lost 3 bases, and 8 bases lay in between. CDR1 is SGHNT and CDR2 is YYREEE in the germline V gene (reference sequence). CDR3 DNA: TGTGCCAGCAGCTTGGATTCCGGGACAGATACGCAGTATTTT. It is translated as CASSLDSGTDTQYF. The full variable domain, completed using reference TRBV5-4 and TRBJ2-3, is ETGVTQSPTHLIKTRGQQVTLRCSSQSGHNTVSWYQQALGQGPQFIFQYYREEENGRGNFPPRFSGLQFPNYSSELNVNALELDDSALYLCASSLDSGTDTQYFGPGTRLTVL.

This clone showed up many times. This chain uses TRBV7-8 with TRBJ1-2; no reliable D call. V gave up 2 bases and J gave up 5 bases, with 15 bases separating them. The CDR3 is 15 residues long. Germline values: CDR1 SGHVS, CDR2 FQNEAQ. This CDR3 is CASSLFRAGLYGYTF. The DNA of the CDR3 is TGTGCCAGCAGCTTATTTCGGGCAGGTTTATATGGCTACACCTTC. Full variable domain (remainder filled in from reference TRBV7-8 and TRBJ1-2): GAGVSQSPRYKVAKRGQDVALRCDPISGHVSLFWYQQALGQGPEFLTYFQNEAQLDKSGLPSDRFFAERPEGSVSTLKIQRTQQEDSAVYLCASSLFRAGLYGYTFGSGTRLTVV.

The genes are TRBV7-9 and TRBJ1-1, with a possible D match to TRBD1 (6 bases). CDR3 size: 14 residues. Trimming pared 5 bases from V and 0 bases from J, leaving 10 bases between. In germline, CDR1 is SEHNR, CDR2 FQNEAQ (reference sequence). The CDR3: CASSRGALNTEAFF. The CDR3 nucleotides read TGTGCCAGCAGCCGGGGGGCGCTGAACACTGAAGCTTTCTTT.

The rearrangement uses TRBV15 and TRBJ2-7; TRBD1 matches 7 bases. After removal of 5 bases from V and 6 bases from J, the junction contained 7 bases not matched to a gene. Germline-derived CDR1 and CDR2 are LNHNV and YYDKDF (reference sequence). The CDR3 totals 13 residues. Here the CDR3 DNA reads TGTGCCACCAGCCTGGACAGGCCTTCCGAGCAGTACTTC. Its translation is CATSLDRPSEQYF. The whole variable domain, remainder taken from reference TRBV15 and TRBJ2-7, is DAMVIQNPRYQVTQFGKPVTLSCSQTLNHNVMYWYQQKSSQAPKLLFHYYDKDFNNEADTPDNFQSRRPNTSFCFLDIRSPGLGDTAMYLCATSLDRPSEQYFGPGTRLTVT.